This T cell receptor beta chain was sequenced during a study of post-analysis software for immune sequencing data. Study as a whole: The cohort encompassed relapsing-remitting, secondary progressive and progressive-relapsing multiple sclerosis disease courses.

Findings of the study overall: Batch-mates among the samples co-clustered strongly by F measure. Significantly lower normalized Chao1 diversity was found in patients with multiple sclerosis relative to controls. When patients were compared with controls, four or five TRBV segments were more frequent, TRBV5-6, TRBV5-1 and TRBV20-1 among them.

The length of the CDR3 is 13 residues. The V end was cut by 7 bases, the J end by 2 bases, with 9 bases between. Germline loops: CDR1 KGHDR, CDR2 SFDVKD. This clonotype was recorded many times. Its antigen is unknown. Every TCR beta cDNA library bore unique molecular identifiers. Roughly 0.5 million cDNA molecules were obtained from approximately 0.91 to 9.4 million T cells. MiXCR was run by TCRdb on the PCR reads, yielding one entry per CDR3 protein. The data hold around 400,000 distinct CDR3 sequences, with around 33% observed a single time. Sequencing used blood. This TCR derives from a girl aged 10 to 17 with multiple sclerosis. V and J are TRBV24-1 and TRBJ2-3; D may be TRBD2 (6 bases). The chain's CDR3 is CATRGGPTDTQYF. The CDR3 DNA follows: TGTGCCACCAGGGGAGGCCCCACAGATACGCAGTATTTT.